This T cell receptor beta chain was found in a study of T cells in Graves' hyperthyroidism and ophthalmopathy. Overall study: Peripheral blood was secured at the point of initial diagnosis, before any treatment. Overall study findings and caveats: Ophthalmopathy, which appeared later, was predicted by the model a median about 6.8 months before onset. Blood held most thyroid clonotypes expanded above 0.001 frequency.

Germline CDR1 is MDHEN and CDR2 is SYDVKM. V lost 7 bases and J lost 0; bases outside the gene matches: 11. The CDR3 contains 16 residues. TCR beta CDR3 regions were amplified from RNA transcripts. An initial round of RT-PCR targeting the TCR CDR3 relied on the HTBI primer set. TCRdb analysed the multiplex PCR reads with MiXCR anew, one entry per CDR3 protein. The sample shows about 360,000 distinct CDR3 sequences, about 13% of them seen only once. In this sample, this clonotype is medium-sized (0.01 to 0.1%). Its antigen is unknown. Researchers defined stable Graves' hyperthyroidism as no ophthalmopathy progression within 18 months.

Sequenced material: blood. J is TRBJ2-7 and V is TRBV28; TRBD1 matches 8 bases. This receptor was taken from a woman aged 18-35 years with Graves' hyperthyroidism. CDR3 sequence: CASTNRQGALSYEQYF. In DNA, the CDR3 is TGTGCCAGCACTAACCGTCAGGGGGCCCTCTCCTACGAGCAGTACTTC.